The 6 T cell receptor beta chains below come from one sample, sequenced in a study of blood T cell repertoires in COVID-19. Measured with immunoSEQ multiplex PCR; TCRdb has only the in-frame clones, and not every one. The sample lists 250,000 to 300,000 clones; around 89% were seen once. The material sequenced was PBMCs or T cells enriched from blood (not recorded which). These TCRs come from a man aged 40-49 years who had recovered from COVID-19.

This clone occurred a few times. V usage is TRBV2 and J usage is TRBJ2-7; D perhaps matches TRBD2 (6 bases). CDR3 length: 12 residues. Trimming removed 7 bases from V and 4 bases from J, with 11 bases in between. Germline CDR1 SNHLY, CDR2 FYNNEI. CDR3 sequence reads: CASKWTIYEQYF. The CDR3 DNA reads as TGTGCCAGCAAGTGGACTATTTACGAGCAGTACTTC.

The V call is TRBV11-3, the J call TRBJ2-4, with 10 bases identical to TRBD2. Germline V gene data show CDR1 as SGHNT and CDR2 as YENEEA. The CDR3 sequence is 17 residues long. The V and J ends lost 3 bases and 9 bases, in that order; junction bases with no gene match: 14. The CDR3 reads CASSFLQRGGLLGIQYF. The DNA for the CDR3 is TGTGCCAGCAGCTTTCTTCAGCGGGGGGGCCTTTTGGGCATTCAGTACTTC.

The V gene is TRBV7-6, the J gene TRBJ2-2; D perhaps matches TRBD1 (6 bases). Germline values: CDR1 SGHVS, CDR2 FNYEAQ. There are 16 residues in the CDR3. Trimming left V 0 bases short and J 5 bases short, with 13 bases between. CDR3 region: CASSLARPTGTGELFF. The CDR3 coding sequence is TGTGCCAGCAGCTTAGCCCGGCCAACAGGGACCGGGGAGCTGTTTTTT.

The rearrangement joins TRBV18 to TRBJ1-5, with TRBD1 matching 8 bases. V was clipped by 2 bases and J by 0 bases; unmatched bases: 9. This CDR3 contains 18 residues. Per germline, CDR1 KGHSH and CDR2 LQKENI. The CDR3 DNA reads TGTGCCAGCTCACCAAGAGGGCAGGGGGCCTTTAGCAATCAGCCCCAGCATTTT. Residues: CASSPRGQGAFSNQPQHF.

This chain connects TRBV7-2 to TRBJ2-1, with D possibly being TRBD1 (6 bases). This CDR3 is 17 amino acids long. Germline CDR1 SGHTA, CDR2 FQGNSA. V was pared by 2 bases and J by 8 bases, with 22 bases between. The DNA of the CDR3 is TGTGCCAGCAGCTTATCTAGTACAGGGATCCAACTCTATGAGCAGTTCTTC. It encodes CASSLSSTGIQLYEQFF.

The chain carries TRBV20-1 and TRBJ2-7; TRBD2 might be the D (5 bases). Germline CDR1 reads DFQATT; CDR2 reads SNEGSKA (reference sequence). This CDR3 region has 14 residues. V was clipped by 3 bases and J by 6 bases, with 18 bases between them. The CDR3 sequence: CSASGGLPHREQYF. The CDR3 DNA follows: TGCAGTGCTAGTGGCGGGCTACCCCACCGCGAGCAGTACTTC.